Sequencing of this T cell receptor (beta chain) was carried out in a study of shared clonotypes between healthy human individuals. CDR1 is SGHTA and CDR2 is FQGNSA in the germline V gene. The V gene lost 3 bases and the J gene lost 3 bases, with 12 bases spanning the gap. CDR3 length: 15 amino acids. The table came from immunoSEQ multiplex PCR; TCRdb's copy has only in-frame clones and leaves some out. The data contain approximately 740,000 clones, about 74% of them seen just once; the ten biggest clones take up more than 1.5%. The source is a woman in her twenties or thirties in good health. What was sequenced was memory CD4+ T cells sorted from blood. The subset was: CD45RA-negative fraction. The gene calls are TRBV7-2 and TRBJ2-1, with D tentatively TRBD2 (6 bases). The CDR3 region has the DNA TGTGCCAGCAGCTTCGAGGTAGCGGTCTACAATGAGCAGTTCTTC. Translating it yields CASSFEVAVYNEQFF.